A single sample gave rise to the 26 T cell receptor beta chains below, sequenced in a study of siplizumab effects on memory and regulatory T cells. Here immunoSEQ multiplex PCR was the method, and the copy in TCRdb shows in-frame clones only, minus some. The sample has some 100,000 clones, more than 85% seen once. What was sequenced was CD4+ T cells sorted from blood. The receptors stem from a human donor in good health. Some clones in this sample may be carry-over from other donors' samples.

CDR3 sequence (DNA): TGCGCCAGCAGCTATGGGACTAGCGACCGTACCAGCTCCTACGAGCAGTACTTC. Protein: CASSYGTSDRTSSYEQYF. The chain couples TRBV4-1 to TRBJ2-7; TRBD2 matches 10 bases. The germline CDR1 and CDR2 sequences are MGHRA and YSYEKL. The CDR3 is 18 amino acids. Trimming at V came to 5 bases and at J to 0 bases, leaving 13 bases not matched to a gene.

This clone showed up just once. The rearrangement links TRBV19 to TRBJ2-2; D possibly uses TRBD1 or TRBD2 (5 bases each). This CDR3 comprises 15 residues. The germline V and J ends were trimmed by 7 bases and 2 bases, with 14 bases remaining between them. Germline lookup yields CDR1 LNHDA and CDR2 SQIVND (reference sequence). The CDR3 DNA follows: TGTGCCAGTACCATCGGGACGGTAAACACCGGGGAGCTGTTTTTT. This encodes CASTIGTVNTGELFF.

The CDR3 sequence: CASSLQSRDPISEQYF. As DNA, the CDR3 is TGTGCCAGCAGCTTGCAAAGTCGGGACCCTATTAGCGAGCAGTACTTC. This chain uses TRBV5-6 with TRBJ2-7; D possibly uses TRBD1 or TRBD2 (5 bases each). Trimming left V 1 base short and J 6 bases short, with 20 bases between. From germline, CDR1 is SGHDT and CDR2 YYEEEE. The CDR3 length is 16 residues.

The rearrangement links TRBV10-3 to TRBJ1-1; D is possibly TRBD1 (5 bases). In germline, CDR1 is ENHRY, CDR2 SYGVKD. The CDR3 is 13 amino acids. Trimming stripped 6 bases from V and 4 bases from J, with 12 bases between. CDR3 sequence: CAISPGGATEAFF. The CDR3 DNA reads TGTGCCATCAGCCCGGGAGGGGCCACTGAAGCTTTCTTT.

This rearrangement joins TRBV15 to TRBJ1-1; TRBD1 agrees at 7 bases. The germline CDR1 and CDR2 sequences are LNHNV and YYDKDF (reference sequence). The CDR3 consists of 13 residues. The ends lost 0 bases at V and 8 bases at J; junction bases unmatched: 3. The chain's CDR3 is CATSRDPDREAFF. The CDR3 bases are TGTGCCACCAGCAGAGACCCGGACAGGGAAGCTTTCTTT.

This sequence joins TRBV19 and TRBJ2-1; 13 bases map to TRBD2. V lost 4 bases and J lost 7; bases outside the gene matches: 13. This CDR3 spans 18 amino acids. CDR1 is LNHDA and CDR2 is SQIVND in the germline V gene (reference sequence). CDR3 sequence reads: CASSTGLAGVISWNEQFF. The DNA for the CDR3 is TGTGCCAGTAGTACAGGACTAGCGGGAGTTATTTCGTGGAATGAGCAGTTCTTC.

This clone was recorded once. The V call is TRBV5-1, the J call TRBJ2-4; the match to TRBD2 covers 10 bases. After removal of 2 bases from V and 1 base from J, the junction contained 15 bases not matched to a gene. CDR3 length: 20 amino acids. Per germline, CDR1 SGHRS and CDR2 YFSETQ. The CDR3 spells CASSLGPKTSGPGAKNIQYF. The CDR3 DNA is TGCGCCAGCAGCTTAGGTCCGAAGACTAGCGGGCCCGGGGCCAAAAACATTCAGTACTTC.

This CDR3 is CASSPQGLRTDTQYF. The CDR3 DNA reads TGTGCCAGCTCACCCCAAGGACTAAGGACAGATACGCAGTATTTT. The rearrangement joins TRBV18 to TRBJ2-3, with D tentatively TRBD2 (6 bases). The V end was cut by 3 bases, the J end by 3 bases, with 13 bases between. Germline V CDR1 and CDR2: KGHSH, LQKENI. The CDR3 consists of 15 residues.

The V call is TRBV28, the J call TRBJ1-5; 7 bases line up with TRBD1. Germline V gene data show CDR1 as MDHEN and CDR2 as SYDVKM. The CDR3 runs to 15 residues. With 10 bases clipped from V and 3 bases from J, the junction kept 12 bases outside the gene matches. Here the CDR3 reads CATFLQGTPNQPQHF. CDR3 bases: TGTGCCACCTTCTTACAGGGGACCCCCAATCAGCCCCAGCATTTT. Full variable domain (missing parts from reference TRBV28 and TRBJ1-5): DVKVTQSSRYLVKRTGEKVFLECVQDMDHENMFWYRQDPGLGLRLIYFSYDVKMKEKGDIPEGYSVSREKKERFSLILESASTNQTSMYLCATFLQGTPNQPQHFGDGTRLSIL.

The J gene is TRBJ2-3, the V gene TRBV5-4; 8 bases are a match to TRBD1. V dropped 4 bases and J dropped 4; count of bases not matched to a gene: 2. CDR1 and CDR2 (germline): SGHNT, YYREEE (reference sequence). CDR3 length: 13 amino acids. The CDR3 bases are TGTGCCAGCAGCGTGGACAGGGCAGATACGCAGTATTTT. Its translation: CASSVDRADTQYF.

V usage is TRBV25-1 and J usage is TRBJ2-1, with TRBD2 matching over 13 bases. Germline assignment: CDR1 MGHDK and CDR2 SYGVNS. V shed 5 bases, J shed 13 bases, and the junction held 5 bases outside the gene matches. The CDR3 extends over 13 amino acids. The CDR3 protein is CASSSGTSGTQFF. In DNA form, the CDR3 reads TGTGCCAGCAGTTCCGGGACTAGCGGGACTCAGTTCTTC. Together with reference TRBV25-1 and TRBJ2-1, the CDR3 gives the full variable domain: EADIYQTPRYLVIGTGKKITLECSQTMGHDKMYWYQQDPGMELHLIHYSYGVNSTEKGDLSSESTVSRIRTEHFPLTLESARPSHTSQYLCASSSGTSGTQFFGPGTRLTVL.

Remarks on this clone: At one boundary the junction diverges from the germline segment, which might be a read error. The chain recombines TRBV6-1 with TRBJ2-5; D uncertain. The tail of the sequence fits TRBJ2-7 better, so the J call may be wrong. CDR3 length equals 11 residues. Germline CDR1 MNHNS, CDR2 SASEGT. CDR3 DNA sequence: TGTGCCAGCAGCGAAGGGCTCGAGCAGTACTTC. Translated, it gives CASSEGLEQYF.

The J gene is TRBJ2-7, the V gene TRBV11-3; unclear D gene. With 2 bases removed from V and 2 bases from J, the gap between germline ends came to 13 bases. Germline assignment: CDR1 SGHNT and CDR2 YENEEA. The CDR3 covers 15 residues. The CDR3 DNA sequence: TGTGCCAGCAGCTTAAACTCCGGGTCTCCCTACGAGCAGTACTTC. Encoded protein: CASSLNSGSPYEQYF. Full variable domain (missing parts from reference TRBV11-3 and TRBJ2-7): EAGVVQSPRYKIIEKKQPVAFWCNPISGHNTLYWYLQNLGQGPELLIRYENEEAVDDSQLPKDRFSAERLKGVDSTLKIQPAELGDSAVYLCASSLNSGSPYEQYFGPGTRLTVT.

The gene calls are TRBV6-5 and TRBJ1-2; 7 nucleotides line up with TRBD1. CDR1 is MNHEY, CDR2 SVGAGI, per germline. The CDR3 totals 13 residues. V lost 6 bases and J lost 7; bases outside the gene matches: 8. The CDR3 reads CASSRDSGGGYTF. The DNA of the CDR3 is TGTGCCAGCAGCCGCGACTCAGGGGGTGGCTACACCTTC.

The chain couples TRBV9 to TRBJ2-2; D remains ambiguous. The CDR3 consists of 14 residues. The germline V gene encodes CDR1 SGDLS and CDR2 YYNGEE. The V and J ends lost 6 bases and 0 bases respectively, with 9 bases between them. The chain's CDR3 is CASKASANTGELFF. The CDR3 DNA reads TGTGCCAGCAAGGCGTCCGCGAACACCGGGGAGCTGTTTTTT.

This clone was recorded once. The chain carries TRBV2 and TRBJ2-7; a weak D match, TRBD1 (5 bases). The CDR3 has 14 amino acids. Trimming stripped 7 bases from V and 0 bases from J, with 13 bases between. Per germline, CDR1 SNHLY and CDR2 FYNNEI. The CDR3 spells CASIRTTSSYEQYF. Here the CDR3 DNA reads TGTGCCAGCATTAGGACAACGAGCTCCTACGAGCAGTACTTC.

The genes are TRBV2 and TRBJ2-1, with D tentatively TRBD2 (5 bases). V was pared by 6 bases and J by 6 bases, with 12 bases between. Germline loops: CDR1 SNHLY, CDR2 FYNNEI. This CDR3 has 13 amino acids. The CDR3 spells CASSTLAINEQFF. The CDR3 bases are TGTGCCAGCAGCACCCTAGCAATCAATGAGCAGTTCTTC.

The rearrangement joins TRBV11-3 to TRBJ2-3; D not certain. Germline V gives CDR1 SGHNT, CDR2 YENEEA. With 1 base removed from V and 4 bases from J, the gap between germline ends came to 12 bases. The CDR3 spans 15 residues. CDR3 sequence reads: CASSLGSARADTQYF. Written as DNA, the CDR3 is TGTGCCAGCAGCTTAGGTTCCGCCCGGGCAGATACGCAGTATTTT.

In nucleotides, the CDR3 is TGTGCCAGTAGTTCCGGATATGGCTACACCTTC. Its translation: CASSSGYGYTF. J is TRBJ1-2 and V is TRBV19; D not certain. Germline V CDR1 and CDR2: LNHDA, SQIVND (reference sequence). The CDR3 runs to 11 residues. Trimming took 5 bases from V and 5 from J, leaving 6 bases between them.

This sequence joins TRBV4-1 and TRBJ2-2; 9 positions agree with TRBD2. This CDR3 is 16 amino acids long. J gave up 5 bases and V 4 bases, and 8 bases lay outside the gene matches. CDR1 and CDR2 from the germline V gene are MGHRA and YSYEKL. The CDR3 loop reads CASSLPGLADTGELFF. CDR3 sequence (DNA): TGCGCCAGCAGCCTACCGGGACTAGCCGATACCGGGGAGCTGTTTTTT.

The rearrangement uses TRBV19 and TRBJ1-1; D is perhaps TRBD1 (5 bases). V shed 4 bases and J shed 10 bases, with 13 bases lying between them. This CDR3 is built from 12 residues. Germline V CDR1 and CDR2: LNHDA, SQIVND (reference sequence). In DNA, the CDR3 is TGTGCCAGTAGTAAAACAGGAGAGGGAGCTTTCTTT. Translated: CASSKTGEGAFF.

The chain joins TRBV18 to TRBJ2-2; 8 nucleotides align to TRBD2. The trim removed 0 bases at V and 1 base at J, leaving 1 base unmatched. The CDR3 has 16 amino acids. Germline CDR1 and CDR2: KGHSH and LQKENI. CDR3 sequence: CASSPPAGGNTGELFF. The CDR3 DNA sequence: TGTGCCAGCTCACCACCGGCGGGAGGGAACACCGGGGAGCTGTTTTTT.

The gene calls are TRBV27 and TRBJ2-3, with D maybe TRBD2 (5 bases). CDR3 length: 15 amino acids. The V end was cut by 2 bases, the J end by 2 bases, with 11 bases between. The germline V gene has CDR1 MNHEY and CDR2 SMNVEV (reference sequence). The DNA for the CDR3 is TGTGCCAGCAGTTTAGGGAGAATCCACACAGATACGCAGTATTTT. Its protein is CASSLGRIHTDTQYF.

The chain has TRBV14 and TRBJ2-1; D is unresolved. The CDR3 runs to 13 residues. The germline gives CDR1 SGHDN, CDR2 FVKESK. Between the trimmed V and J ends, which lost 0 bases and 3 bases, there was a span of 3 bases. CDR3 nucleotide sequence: TGTGCCAGCAGCCAAGATCGCTACAATGAGCAGTTCTTC. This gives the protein CASSQDRYNEQFF.

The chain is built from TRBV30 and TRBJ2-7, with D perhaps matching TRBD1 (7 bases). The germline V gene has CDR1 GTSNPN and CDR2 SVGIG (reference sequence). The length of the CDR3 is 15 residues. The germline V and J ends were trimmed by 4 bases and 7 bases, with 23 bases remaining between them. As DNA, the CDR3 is TGTGCCTGGACGGAGGGGGCCTTACAAGTGGGGGAGCAGTACTTC. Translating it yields CAWTEGALQVGEQYF.

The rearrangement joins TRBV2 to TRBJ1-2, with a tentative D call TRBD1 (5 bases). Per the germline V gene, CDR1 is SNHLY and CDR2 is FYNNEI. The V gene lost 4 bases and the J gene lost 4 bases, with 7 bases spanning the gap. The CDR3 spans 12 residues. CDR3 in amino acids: CASSAQGYGYTF. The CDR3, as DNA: TGTGCCAGCAGTGCGCAGGGCTATGGCTACACCTTC.